This is a list of T cell receptor beta chains from one sample in a study of cytomegalovirus exposure and HLA in healthy donors. TCRdb's table, derived via immunoSEQ multiplex PCR, lists solely in-frame clones and lacks some. The data hold about 160,000 clones, with 70% to 80% observed a single time. The sample taken for sequencing was PBMCs. These receptors were taken from a young man in good health and CMV-seropositive. The CDR3 runs from the conserved cysteine through the conserved F or W. Each record gives: clone size, J gene, D gene, V gene, CDR3 protein, CDR3 DNA. The D gene is left open where the match is weak. Size is omitted from some rows. Given values are once, few, many or a class for expanded clones.

>-|TRBJ2-5|TRBD2|TRBV27
CASSFTLAGGWETQYF
TGTGCCAGCAGTTTTACACTAGCGGGGGGGTGGGAGACCCAGTACTTC
>few|TRBJ2-1|-|TRBV20-1
CSVLANEQFF
TGCAGTGTGTTGGCTAATGAGCAGTTCTTC
>-|TRBJ2-3|TRBD2|TRBV9
CASSVAEGSGGSTDTQYF
TGTGCCAGCAGCGTAGCTGAGGGGTCGGGGGGAAGCACAGATACGCAGTATTTT
>once|TRBJ1-4|TRBD1|TRBV4-2
CASSQPGQRNEKLFF
TGTGCCAGCAGCCAACCGGGACAGCGTAATGAAAAACTGTTTTTT
>-|TRBJ2-4|-|TRBV4-2
CASSPMPDGGLTKNIQYF
TGTGCCAGCAGCCCTATGCCTGATGGGGGCCTAACCAAAAACATTCAGTACTTC
>-|TRBJ2-3|TRBD2|TRBV5-4
CASSRTSGFTDTQYF
TGTGCCAGCAGCCGGACTAGCGGATTCACAGATACGCAGTATTTT
>-|TRBJ2-7|-|TRBV4-2
CASSQVQGLAYEQYF
TGTGCCAGCAGCCAAGTTCAGGGACTGGCCTACGAGCAGTACTTC
>-|TRBJ2-3|-|TRBV7-9
CSSSPEGGGSTDTQYF
TGTTCCAGCAGCCCAGAGGGGGGGGGATCCACAGATACGCAGTATTTT
>-|TRBJ2-7|-|TRBV9
CASSVDGPNYEQYF
TGTGCCAGCAGCGTAGACGGTCCTAATTACGAGCAGTACTTC
>-|TRBJ1-6|-|TRBV7-6
CASSLDARSSPNSPLHF
TGTGCCAGCAGCTTAGATGCGCGAAGCTCCCCTAATTCACCCCTCCACTTT
>few|TRBJ2-3|-|TRBV4-1
CASSMRNTDTQYF
TGCGCCAGTTCTATGAGGAACACAGATACGCAGTATTTT
>-|TRBJ1-4|TRBD1|TRBV25-1
CASSNIRSGTANEKLFF
TGTGCCAGCAGTAATATAAGATCCGGGACAGCTAATGAAAAACTGTTTTTT
>-|TRBJ1-3|-|TRBV11-1
CASSRTGTTGNTIYF
TGTGCCAGCAGCCGAACAGGGACTACTGGAAACACCATATATTTT
>-|TRBJ1-6|-|TRBV6-6
CASRIQSSYNSPLHF
TGTGCCAGCAGGATACAGAGCTCCTATAATTCACCCCTCCACTTT
>-|TRBJ2-3|-|TRBV5-4
CASSLWRDTQYF
TGTGCCAGCAGCTTGTGGAGAGATACGCAGTATTTT
>-|TRBJ1-3|TRBD1|TRBV10-3
CAISLDRQAGNTIYF
TGTGCCATCAGCTTGGACAGGCAGGCTGGAAACACCATATATTTT
>-|TRBJ2-2|-|TRBV7-9
CASSSTRSDRAYTGELFF
TGTGCCAGCAGCTCTACGCGGTCAGACAGAGCTTACACCGGGGAGCTGTTTTTT
>-|TRBJ2-7|TRBD1|TRBV6-1
CASSAPGQSSYEQYF
TGTGCCAGCAGTGCCCCGGGACAGAGCTCCTACGAGCAGTACTTC
>-|TRBJ2-1|TRBD2|TRBV5-5
CASSRAGLSLDEQFF
TGTGCCAGCAGCCGGGCGGGACTATCGCTCGATGAGCAGTTCTTC
>once|TRBJ1-2|-|TRBV4-2
CASSQEEGVYYGYTF
TGTGCCAGCAGCCAAGAAGAGGGGGTCTATTATGGCTACACCTTC
>-|TRBJ2-7|-|TRBV2
CASSREQAYEQYF
TGTGCCAGCAGTCGGGAGCAGGCCTACGAGCAGTACTTC
>-|TRBJ1-2|-|TRBV19
CASRPIGDGYTF
TGTGCCAGTAGGCCCATCGGAGATGGCTACACCTTC
>-|TRBJ2-3|-|TRBV5-1
CASSLKRGTDTQYF
TGCGCCAGCAGCTTGAAGCGGGGCACAGATACGCAGTATTTT
>-|TRBJ2-2|TRBD1|TRBV4-1
CASSQKDRGSDTGELFF
TGCGCCAGCAGCCAGAAAGACAGGGGATCGGACACCGGGGAGCTGTTTTTT
>-|TRBJ2-1|-|TRBV11-2
CASSLAQGPYNEQFF
TGTGCCAGCAGCTTGGCCCAGGGTCCCTACAATGAGCAGTTCTTC
>-|TRBJ2-1|TRBD2|TRBV5-4
CASGLAGSQDEQFF
TGCGCCAGCGGCTTAGCGGGAAGTCAGGATGAGCAGTTCTTC
>-|TRBJ1-1|-|TRBV14
CASSPLGDMNTEAFF
TGTGCCAGCAGCCCTTTGGGAGATATGAACACTGAAGCTTTCTTT
>-|TRBJ2-7|TRBD2|TRBV9
CASSLREAGWYEQYF
TGTGCCAGCAGCCTCCGGGAAGCGGGGTGGTACGAGCAGTACTTC
>-|TRBJ2-1|TRBD2|TRBV5-4
CASSARGGGASYNEQFF
TGTGCCAGCAGCGCCCGGGGCGGGGGGGCCTCCTACAATGAGCAGTTCTTC
>-|TRBJ1-2|TRBD1|TRBV10-3
CAITPSGDRGLTGYTF
TGTGCCATCACCCCCTCAGGGGACAGGGGGTTGACGGGCTACACCTTC
>once|TRBJ1-6|-|TRBV6-6
CASSYGGGRSNSPLHF
TGTGCCAGCAGTTACGGGGGGGGACGGAGTAATTCACCCCTCCACTTT
>few|TRBJ2-7|-|TRBV5-1
CASSLYEVSYEQYF
TGCGCCAGCAGCCTCTACGAGGTTTCCTACGAGCAGTACTTC
>-|TRBJ2-3|TRBD2|TRBV7-9
CASIPPLRTSGSGDTQYF
TGTGCCAGCATCCCACCACTACGGACTAGCGGGAGTGGAGATACGCAGTATTTT
>-|TRBJ2-7|-|TRBV7-9
CASSSQGYEQYF
TGTGCCAGCAGCTCCCAGGGCTACGAGCAGTACTTC
>-|TRBJ2-1|-|TRBV6-4
CASSASGVYNEQFF
TGTGCCAGCAGTGCATCGGGAGTTTACAATGAGCAGTTCTTC
>-|TRBJ2-1|-|TRBV5-1
CASSLEVANSNEQFF
TGCGCCAGCAGCTTGGAGGTAGCAAATAGCAATGAGCAGTTCTTC
>-|TRBJ1-1|-|TRBV6-1
CASSFGTKNAEAFF
TGTGCCAGCAGCTTTGGGACAAAGAACGCTGAAGCTTTCTTT
>-|TRBJ1-1|TRBD1|TRBV2
CASDRGRLEAFF
TGTGCCAGCGACAGGGGGCGATTGGAGGCTTTCTTT
>-|TRBJ2-1|TRBD2|TRBV5-4
CASSFPLAGGAYNEQFF
TGTGCCAGCAGCTTTCCCCTAGCGGGGGGAGCTTACAATGAGCAGTTCTTC
>-|TRBJ2-7|TRBD1|TRBV11-2
CASSLTGASYEQYF
TGTGCCAGCAGCTTAACAGGGGCCTCCTACGAGCAGTACTTC
>-|TRBJ2-3|TRBD2|TRBV5-4
CASSEGLAGAGDTQYF
TGTGCCAGCAGTGAGGGACTAGCGGGAGCAGGTGATACGCAGTATTTT
>medium-sized|TRBJ2-1|TRBD2|TRBV7-6
CASSLRTTSGRYNEQFF
TGTGCCAGCAGCTTGAGAACAACTAGCGGGAGATACAATGAGCAGTTCTTC
>-|TRBJ1-3|-|TRBV10-3
CAISDTGRSGNTIYF
TGTGCCATCAGTGATACAGGGCGCTCTGGAAACACCATATATTTT
>once|TRBJ1-5|-|TRBV19
CASSGVGDQPQHF
TGTGCCAGTAGTGGAGTTGGTGATCAGCCCCAGCATTTT
>few|TRBJ2-6|-|TRBV13
CASSLTAGANVLTF
TGTGCCAGCAGCCTCACTGCTGGGGCCAACGTCCTGACTTTC
>many|TRBJ1-4|TRBD1|TRBV5-1
CASSRQGSEKLFF
TGCGCCAGCAGCCGACAGGGCTCTGAAAAACTGTTTTTT
>-|TRBJ2-1|TRBD1|TRBV11-3
CASSPQGEPPINEQFF
TGTGCCAGCAGCCCCCAGGGGGAGCCCCCCATCAATGAGCAGTTCTTC
>-|TRBJ1-2|TRBD1|TRBV5-6
CASSLKTGFGGYTF
TGTGCCAGCAGCTTAAAGACAGGGTTCGGTGGCTACACCTTC
>-|TRBJ2-7|TRBD1|TRBV9
CASSASDRTGGTYEQYF
TGTGCCAGCAGCGCTTCCGATCGGACAGGGGGGACCTACGAGCAGTACTTC
>-|TRBJ1-2|-|TRBV9
CASSVDRRYGYTF
TGTGCCAGCAGCGTAGACAGAAGATATGGCTACACCTTC
>-|TRBJ2-1|TRBD2|TRBV5-4
CASSSSGTSGSNEQFF
TGTGCCAGCAGCTCCTCCGGGACTAGCGGCTCGAATGAGCAGTTCTTC
>-|TRBJ1-2|TRBD1|TRBV9
CASSVSRGQEDPF
TGTGCCAGCAGCGTAAGCCGAGGACAGGAAGACCCCTTC
>few|TRBJ2-7|-|TRBV5-4
CASSLYGRSGEQYF
TGTGCCAGCAGCTTGTACGGGAGATCGGGGGAGCAGTACTTC
>-|TRBJ1-2|-|TRBV5-8
CASRMTVNYGYTF
TGTGCCAGCAGGATGACAGTTAACTATGGCTACACCTTC